This TCR beta chain derives from a study of blood T cell repertoires in COVID-19. Study-wide background: The United States, Italy and Spain supplied acute and convalescent COVID-19 samples. T cells, B-cell-depleted T cells, or PBMCs supplied cDNA or gDNA.

From germline, CDR1 is MNHNY and CDR2 SVGAGI (reference sequence). Trimming at V came to 5 bases and at J to 3 bases, leaving 6 bases not matched to a gene. The CDR3 sequence is 14 residues long. How the authors handled the data: The authors estimated nucleated cell counts from reference gene primer amplification. The repertoire was sequenced with immunoSEQ multiplex PCR; TCRdb's copy has only in-frame clones and lacks some. D and trimming come from the DNA, and the V and J calls and clone size come from that table. The sample records over 25,000 clones, roughly 85% being singletons. Sequencing input: peripheral blood. This receptor was obtained from a human donor in a cohort sampled during active COVID-19. The chain has TRBV6-6 and TRBJ2-7, with 8 bases aligning to TRBD1. CDR3 in DNA: TGTGCCAGCAGTACCAGGACAGGGTACTACGAGCAGTACTTC. It specifies CASSTRTGYYEQYF.